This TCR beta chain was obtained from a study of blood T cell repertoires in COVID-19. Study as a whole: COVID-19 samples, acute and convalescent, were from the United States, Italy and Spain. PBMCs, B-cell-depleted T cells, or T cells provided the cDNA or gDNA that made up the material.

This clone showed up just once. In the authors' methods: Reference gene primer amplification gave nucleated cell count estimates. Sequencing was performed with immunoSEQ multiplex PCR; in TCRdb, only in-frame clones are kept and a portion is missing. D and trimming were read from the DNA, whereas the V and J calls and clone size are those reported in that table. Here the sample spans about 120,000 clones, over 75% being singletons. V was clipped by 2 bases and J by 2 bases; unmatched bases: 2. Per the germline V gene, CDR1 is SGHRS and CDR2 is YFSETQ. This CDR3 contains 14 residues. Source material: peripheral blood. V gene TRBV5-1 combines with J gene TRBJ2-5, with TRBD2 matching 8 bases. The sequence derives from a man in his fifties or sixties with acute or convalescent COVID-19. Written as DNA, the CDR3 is TGCGCCAGCAGCTTCCGGGGGGGACAAGAGACCCAGTACTTC. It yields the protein CASSFRGGQETQYF.